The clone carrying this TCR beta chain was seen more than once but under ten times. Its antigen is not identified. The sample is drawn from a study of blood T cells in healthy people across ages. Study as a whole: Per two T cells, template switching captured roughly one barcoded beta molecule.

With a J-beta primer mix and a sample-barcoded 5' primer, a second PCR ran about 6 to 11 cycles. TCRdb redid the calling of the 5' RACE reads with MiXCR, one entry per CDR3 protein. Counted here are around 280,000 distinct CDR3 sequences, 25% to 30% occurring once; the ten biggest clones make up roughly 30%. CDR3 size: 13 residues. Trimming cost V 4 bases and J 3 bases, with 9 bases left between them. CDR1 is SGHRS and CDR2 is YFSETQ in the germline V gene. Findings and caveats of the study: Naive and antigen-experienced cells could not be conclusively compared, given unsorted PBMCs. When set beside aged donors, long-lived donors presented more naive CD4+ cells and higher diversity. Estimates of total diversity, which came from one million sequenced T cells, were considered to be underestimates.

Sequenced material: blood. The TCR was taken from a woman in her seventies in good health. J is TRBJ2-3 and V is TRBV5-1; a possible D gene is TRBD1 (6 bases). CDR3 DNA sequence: TGCGCCAGCAGCGGACAGCTAACAGATACGCAGTATTTT. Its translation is CASSGQLTDTQYF. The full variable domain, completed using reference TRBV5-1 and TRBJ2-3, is KAGVTQTPRYLIKTRGQQVTLSCSPISGHRSVSWYQQTPGQGLQFLFEYFSETQRNKGNFPGRFSGRQFSNSRSEMNVSTLELGDSALYLCASSGQLTDTQYFGPGTRLTVL.